The next 24 T cell receptor beta chains were all read from a single sample in a study of T cell changes during pregnancy in multiple sclerosis. Profiled with immunoSEQ multiplex PCR; TCRdb holds only in-frame clones, not every one. The repertoire holds 60,000 to 75,000 clones, with under 95% as singletons. The material sequenced was peripheral blood, taken after pregnancy. The receptors derive from a female donor with multiple sclerosis, enrolled in a pregnancy study.

The chain recombines TRBV11-2 with TRBJ2-7; the D gene is possibly TRBD1 (5 bases). Germline values: CDR1 SGHAT, CDR2 FQNNGV. V lost 0 bases and J 5 bases, leaving 5 bases between the germline ends. The CDR3 has 12 residues. The CDR3 loop is CASSLDRDEQYF. The CDR3 DNA reads as TGTGCCAGCAGCTTAGACAGGGACGAGCAGTACTTC.

The chain joins TRBV27 to TRBJ2-1; a possible D gene is TRBD1 (5 bases). This CDR3 spans 14 amino acids. V shed 5 bases and J shed 8 bases, with 16 bases lying between them. Germline CDR1 reads MNHEY; CDR2 reads SMNVEV (reference sequence). The CDR3 is CASSLRDFGDEQFF. DNA of the CDR3: TGTGCCAGCAGTCTCAGGGATTTTGGCGATGAGCAGTTCTTC.

This chain joins TRBV29-1 and TRBJ2-3, with D hard to call. The CDR3 is made up of 13 amino acids. Per the germline V gene, CDR1 is SQVTM and CDR2 is ANQGSEA. Trimming pared 4 bases from V and 6 bases from J, leaving 14 bases between. This CDR3 is CSVGYSQIDTQYF. DNA for the CDR3: TGCAGCGTTGGGTATTCCCAGATCGATACGCAGTATTTT.

This chain's CDR3 is CASSVALAGGSDEQFF. CDR3 bases: TGTGCCAGCAGCGTAGCACTAGCGGGAGGGTCGGATGAGCAGTTCTTC. This chain joins TRBV9 and TRBJ2-1; the match to TRBD2 covers 13 bases. Germline CDR1 reads SGDLS; CDR2 reads YYNGEE. CDR3 length: 16 residues. V was clipped by 0 bases and J by 8 bases; unmatched bases: 5.

The gene calls are TRBV4-3 and TRBJ2-7, with TRBD2 matching 7 bases. Per germline, CDR1 LGHNA and CDR2 YSLEER. V shed 4 bases, J shed 3 bases, and the junction held 6 bases outside the gene matches. The CDR3 length is 14 residues. CDR3 residues: CASSPAWGGYEQYF. In DNA, the CDR3 is TGCGCCAGCAGCCCGGCCTGGGGGGGCTACGAGCAGTACTTC.

The chain carries TRBV30 and TRBJ2-7; D not certain. Trimming removed 0 bases at V and 4 bases at J, with 19 bases between. The CDR3 is 16 residues long. The germline CDR1 and CDR2 sequences are GTSNPN and SVGIG (reference sequence). The CDR3 sequence: CAWSVPTLRLRYEQYF. As DNA, the CDR3 is TGTGCCTGGAGTGTACCAACTCTCCGTCTGCGGTACGAGCAGTACTTC.

V gene TRBV7-9 combines with J gene TRBJ2-7; possibly TRBD2 for D (6 bases). The V end lost 2 bases, the J end lost 6 bases, and 20 bases lay between the germline ends. Germline V lookup: CDR1 SEHNR, CDR2 FQNEAQ (reference sequence). The CDR3 loop spans 16 amino acids. The CDR3 region has the DNA TGTGCCAGCAGCTTAATACCCCGGGACGGAGGGGTCGAGCAGTACTTC. It translates to CASSLIPRDGGVEQYF.

The V and J genes are TRBV28 and TRBJ2-1; D remains unclear. V gave up 4 bases and J gave up 4 bases, with 17 bases separating them. Germline V gene data show CDR1 as MDHEN and CDR2 as SYDVKM. CDR3 length: 16 amino acids. DNA of the CDR3: TGTGCCAGCAGTTCGGGTGAGAGCCTTGGGTACAATGAGCAGTTCTTC. Translating it yields CASSSGESLGYNEQFF.

In this sample, this clone turned up once. The V and J genes are TRBV25-1 and TRBJ1-4; D is ambiguous. V gave up 0 bases and J gave up 3 bases, with 8 bases separating them. The germline gives CDR1 MGHDK, CDR2 SYGVNS. The CDR3 sequence is 15 residues long. The chain's CDR3 is CASSEYGEANEKLFF. CDR3 nucleotide sequence: TGTGCCAGCAGTGAATACGGGGAGGCTAATGAAAAACTGTTTTTT.

The rearrangement links TRBV29-1 to TRBJ2-5, with TRBD1 matching over 9 bases. CDR3 size: 15 residues. J was trimmed by 2 bases and V by 4 bases; bases with no gene match: 8. Germline assignment: CDR1 SQVTM and CDR2 ANQGSEA. This CDR3 is CSVALGTGNQETQYF. Written as DNA, the CDR3 is TGCAGCGTTGCGCTCGGGACAGGGAATCAAGAGACCCAGTACTTC.

The chain uses TRBV5-1 and TRBJ2-2, with D perhaps matching TRBD2 (6 bases). The CDR3 is made up of 17 amino acids. Trimming stripped 0 bases from V and 7 bases from J, with 19 bases between. CDR1 SGHRS and CDR2 YFSETQ come from the germline V gene. As DNA, the CDR3 is TGCGCCAGCAGCTTGGTTCGCGGCTATGCGGGGCGCGGGGAGCTGTTTTTT. Residues: CASSLVRGYAGRGELFF.

The chain is built from TRBV28 and TRBJ2-3, with 7 bases that match TRBD2. The CDR3 sequence is 15 residues long. Trimming cost V 3 bases and J 4 bases; bases outside gene matches: 7. Germline assignment: CDR1 MDHEN and CDR2 SYDVKM. CDR3 in amino acids: CASSFAGARADTQYF. The CDR3 nucleotides are TGTGCCAGCAGTTTCGCGGGAGCCCGGGCAGATACGCAGTATTTT.

The chain combines TRBV27 with TRBJ1-1, with D possibly TRBD1 on 5 matching bases. Germline V lookup: CDR1 MNHEY, CDR2 SMNVEV (reference sequence). The CDR3 loop spans 15 amino acids. Trimming cost V 5 bases and J 4 bases, with 17 bases left between them. CDR3 bases: TGTGCCAGCAGTACCCTAGGAGGGGCCATCACTGAAGCTTTCTTT. It yields the protein CASSTLGGAITEAFF.

The J gene is TRBJ2-3, the V gene TRBV7-3; D is uncertain. V lost 3 bases to trimming and J lost 1 base, with 5 bases between them. This CDR3 comprises 13 residues. Germline V gene lookup returns CDR1 SGHTA and CDR2 FQGTGA. CDR3 protein: CASSFIGTDTQYF. As DNA, the CDR3 is TGTGCCAGCAGCTTTATTGGCACAGATACGCAGTATTTT.

The chain is built from TRBV27 and TRBJ2-7, with 9 bases identical to TRBD1. Trimming at V came to 7 bases and at J to 1 base, leaving 5 bases not matched to a gene. Germline assignment: CDR1 MNHEY and CDR2 SMNVEV (reference sequence). The CDR3 consists of 14 residues. CDR3 nucleotides: TGTGCCAGCAACAAAGGGACAGGGTCCTACGAGCAGTACTTC. Its protein product is CASNKGTGSYEQYF.

The V gene is TRBV9, the J gene TRBJ1-1; TRBD1 is a possible D gene (6 bases). V was shortened by 0 bases and J by 4 bases, with 13 bases between the two germline ends. Per the germline V gene, CDR1 is SGDLS and CDR2 is YYNGEE. The CDR3 covers 15 residues. The CDR3 coding sequence is TGTGCCAGCAGCGTAGATTTCAGGGGAGTCACTGAAGCTTTCTTT. This sequence encodes CASSVDFRGVTEAFF.

The chain carries TRBV5-1 and TRBJ2-5; 7 positions agree with TRBD2. Per germline, CDR1 SGHRS and CDR2 YFSETQ. CDR3 length: 14 amino acids. V lost 4 bases and J lost 5; bases outside the gene matches: 8. CDR3 nucleotide sequence: TGCGCCAGCAGCACGGCGGGAGCGGGCGAGACCCAGTACTTC. It specifies CASSTAGAGETQYF. The entire variable domain, with the rest obtained from reference TRBV5-1 and TRBJ2-5, is as follows: KAGVTQTPRYLIKTRGQQVTLSCSPISGHRSVSWYQQTPGQGLQFLFEYFSETQRNKGNFPGRFSGRQFSNSRSEMNVSTLELGDSALYLCASSTAGAGETQYFGPGTRLLVL.

The rearrangement joins TRBV10-3 to TRBJ2-2, with TRBD1 identical over 8 bases. J was trimmed by 3 bases and V by 7 bases; bases with no gene match: 4. Per germline, CDR1 ENHRY and CDR2 SYGVKD. There are 14 residues in the CDR3. CDR3: CAIMATGDTGELFF. The CDR3 DNA reads as TGTGCCATCATGGCGACAGGGGACACCGGGGAGCTGTTTTTT.

The V gene is TRBV7-9, the J gene TRBJ1-5; D ambiguous. This CDR3 contains 13 residues. Germline V lookup: CDR1 SEHNR, CDR2 FQNEAQ (reference sequence). Trimming took 1 base from V and 7 from J, leaving 8 bases between them. The CDR3 DNA is TGTGCCAGCAGCTTAGAGTCCGGGCAGCCCCAGCATTTT. Translation: CASSLESGQPQHF.

The chain couples TRBV6-1 to TRBJ1-1; D is unresolved. The CDR3 loop spans 9 amino acids. V was shortened by 6 bases and J by 7 bases, with 3 bases between the two germline ends. Germline values: CDR1 MNHNS, CDR2 SASEGT. CDR3 sequence (DNA): TGTGCCAGCAGCTATGAAGCTTTCTTT. This translates into CASSYEAFF.

The chain carries TRBV7-2 and TRBJ2-4, with D tentatively TRBD1 (5 bases). Germline loops: CDR1 SGHTA, CDR2 FQGNSA. This CDR3 has 13 amino acids. V gave up 5 bases and J gave up 7 bases, with 12 bases separating them. The CDR3 nucleotides are TGTGCCAGCAGCCGGCGACAGATGAACATTCAGTACTTC. Its protein is CASSRRQMNIQYF.

The chain is built from TRBV5-6 and TRBJ2-3; D may be TRBD2 (6 bases). Per germline, CDR1 SGHDT and CDR2 YYEEEE. This CDR3 spans 16 amino acids. Trimming took 1 base from V and 4 from J, leaving 16 bases between them. CDR3 residues: CASSLFGRRGPDTQYF. The CDR3 coding sequence is TGTGCCAGCAGCTTGTTCGGGCGGCGGGGCCCAGATACGCAGTATTTT.

The chain is built from TRBV5-1 and TRBJ2-5; D unresolved. This CDR3 is built from 11 residues. Germline V gives CDR1 SGHRS, CDR2 YFSETQ. Trimming left V 4 bases short and J 2 bases short, with 3 bases between. CDR3 loop: CASSQQETQYF. The CDR3 coding sequence is TGCGCCAGCAGCCAACAAGAGACCCAGTACTTC.

This clone has a handful of counts. This rearrangement joins TRBV7-2 to TRBJ1-5; unclear D gene. Germline lookup yields CDR1 SGHTA and CDR2 FQGNSA. The CDR3 sequence is 12 residues long. V dropped 5 bases and J dropped 4 bases, with 6 bases sitting between them. This CDR3 reads CASSLQNQPQHF. For the CDR3, the DNA is TGTGCCAGCAGCCTACAGAATCAGCCCCAGCATTTT.